Listed here are 6 T cell receptor beta chains from one sample, sequenced in a study of blood T cell repertoires in COVID-19. Using immunoSEQ multiplex PCR, the repertoire was profiled, and TCRdb retains in-frame clones only, with some absent. The table includes about 140,000 clones, about 79% detected once. The source material was peripheral blood. The receptors were gathered from a woman of 80 years or more with active or convalescent COVID-19.

V and J are TRBV4-1 and TRBJ1-2; 7 bases match TRBD1. V lost 2 bases and J lost 4; bases outside the gene matches: 10. CDR3 size: 16 residues. Germline CDR1 MGHRA, CDR2 YSYEKL. CDR3 DNA sequence: TGCGCCAGCAGCCAACCTCGACAGGGTGGTGGCTATGGCTACACCTTC. The encoded protein is CASSQPRQGGGYGYTF.

This sequence joins TRBV6-4 and TRBJ2-1, with 9 positions matching TRBD2. After removal of 6 bases from V and 4 bases from J, the junction contained 7 bases not matched to a gene. CDR1 and CDR2 (germline): MRHNA, SNTAGT. The CDR3 spans 15 residues. CDR3 nucleotides: TGTGCCAGCAGGGAAAGCGGGGGGAGGTACAATGAGCAGTTCTTC. Protein product: CASRESGGRYNEQFF.

CDR3 nucleotides: TGTGCCAGTAACACAGGAAGCGGGGCCAATTCACCCCTCCACTTT. Translating gives CASNTGSGANSPLHF. The chain links TRBV19 to TRBJ1-6; perhaps TRBD1 as D (5 bases). Germline V gene sequence: CDR1 LNHDA, CDR2 SQIVND (reference sequence). The CDR3 contains 15 residues. Trimming pared 7 bases from V and 7 bases from J, leaving 17 bases between.

The chain has TRBV27 and TRBJ2-7; maybe TRBD1 (6 bases). This CDR3 contains 18 residues. The ends were cut back, 3 bases at V and 2 bases at J, with 23 bases in the middle. Germline V gene lookup returns CDR1 MNHEY and CDR2 SMNVEV (reference sequence). Here the CDR3 reads CASSLYFQATGLTYEQYF. CDR3 nucleotide sequence: TGTGCCAGCAGTTTGTATTTCCAGGCGACAGGACTTACCTACGAGCAGTACTTC.

J is TRBJ1-1 and V is TRBV9, with D unresolved. CDR1 is SGDLS and CDR2 is YYNGEE in the germline V gene. There are 15 residues in the CDR3. V lost 4 bases and J lost 4, with 17 bases in between. This CDR3 is CASSKGPLEGTEAFF. CDR3 bases: TGTGCCAGCAGCAAAGGACCCCTCGAGGGCACTGAAGCTTTCTTT.

The chain joins TRBV27 to TRBJ2-7; 10 bases agree with TRBD1. From germline, CDR1 is MNHEY and CDR2 SMNVEV (reference sequence). CDR3 size: 15 residues. After removal of 8 bases from V and 5 bases from J, the junction contained 12 bases not matched to a gene. Here the CDR3 reads CASGSPGQGIHEQYF. As DNA, the CDR3 is TGTGCCAGCGGAAGCCCGGGACAGGGGATCCACGAGCAGTACTTC.